This TCR beta chain was sequenced in a study of long-term antiretroviral therapy in people with HIV. Post-ART PBMC samples numbered at least two per donor, and pre-ART ones at least one. In germline, CDR1 is MDHEN, CDR2 SYDVKM. The CDR3 has 18 residues. With V trimmed by 3 bases and J by 1 base, 10 bases remained unmatched. Survey-level immunoSEQ v3.0 assays were run. The assay was immunoSEQ multiplex PCR, and TCRdb's table has in-frame clones only and misses some. The data contain about 20,000 clones, over 80% of them singletons. Whole-study results and caveats: Relative to control repertoires, HIV repertoires exhibited narrower CDR3 length ranges.

This clone was observed once. The antigen remains unidentified. The origin of this receptor is a woman aged 40-49 years with HIV. Source: unsorted PBMCs, taken 1.2 years after starting antiretroviral therapy. The chain combines TRBV28 with TRBJ2-3; TRBD2 agrees at 10 bases. The CDR3 sequence is CASSLWTVGTSGTDTQYF. The CDR3, as DNA: TGTGCCAGCAGTTTGTGGACAGTGGGGACTAGCGGCACAGATACGCAGTATTTT.